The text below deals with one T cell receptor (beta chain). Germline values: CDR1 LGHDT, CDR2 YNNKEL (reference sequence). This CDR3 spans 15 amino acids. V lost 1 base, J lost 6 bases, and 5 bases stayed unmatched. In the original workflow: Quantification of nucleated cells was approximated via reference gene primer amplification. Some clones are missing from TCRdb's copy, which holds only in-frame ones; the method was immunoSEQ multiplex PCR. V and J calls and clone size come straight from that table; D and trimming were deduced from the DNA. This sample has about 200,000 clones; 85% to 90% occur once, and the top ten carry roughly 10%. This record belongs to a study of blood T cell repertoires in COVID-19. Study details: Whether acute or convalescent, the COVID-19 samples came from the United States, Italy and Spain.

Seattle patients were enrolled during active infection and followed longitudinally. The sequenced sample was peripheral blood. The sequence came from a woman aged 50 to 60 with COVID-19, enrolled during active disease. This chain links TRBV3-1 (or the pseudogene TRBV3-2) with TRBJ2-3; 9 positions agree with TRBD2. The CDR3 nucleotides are TGTGCCAGCAGCCAAGTCAGCGGGGGGCGGGATACGCAGTATTTT. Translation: CASSQVSGGRDTQYF.